This T cell receptor beta chain was retrieved from a study of CD8 T cell repertoires and HIV-1 epitope variants. Turning to the study itself: Twenty-five autologous and known Gag and Nef epitope variant peptides each stimulated T cells separately. Cultures ran roughly ten days, with IL-2, IL-7 and IL-15 added on days 3 and 7. 1M T cells were kept uncultured as a baseline. Regarding the study as a whole: Only beta chains were identified, marking proliferation to antigen, not function.

Sequencing used immunoSEQ multiplex PCR; TCRdb keeps in-frame clones, though not all of them. The table lists several thousand clones, 62% of them singletons. This clone has a handful of counts. The antigen remains unidentified. Specimen: cultured CD8+ T cells derived from PBMCs. This clonotype was obtained from a male donor with HIV.

DNA of the CDR3: TGTGCCAGCAGTTTTGGGGGGGAAGCTTTCTTT. Protein sequence: CASSFGGEAFF. The chain recombines TRBV27 with TRBJ1-1, with D perhaps matching TRBD1 (5 bases). Trimming cost V 3 bases and J 8 bases, with 7 bases left between them. CDR3 length: 11 residues. Germline assignment: CDR1 MNHEY and CDR2 SMNVEV (reference sequence).